What follows describes a single TCR beta chain. What it recognizes is unknown. This entry belongs to a study of T-cell reconstitution after alpha-beta-depleted transplantation in children. Study-wide findings and caveats: Some patients' high day-60 TCRbeta diversity was attributed to recipient cells surviving conditioning. Roughly two months post-transplant, alpha-beta T cells reportedly originated from several hundred graft clones that had expanded. T-cell counts and diversity at one year post-transplant came mainly from newly produced T cells.

A library of TCRbeta sequences, prepared with unique molecular identifiers, was generated. TCRdb re-called the PCR reads with MiXCR, one entry per CDR3 protein. The sample holds fewer than 250,000 distinct CDR3 sequences; under 20% are singletons and the top ten take about two fifths. CDR1 and CDR2 from the germline V gene are MNHEY and SVGAGI. V gave up 2 bases and J gave up 6 bases, with 14 bases separating them. The CDR3 loop spans 15 amino acids. The sample in question was PBMCs, mostly from graft donor cells, obtained 360 days after TCRalphabeta/CD19-depleted stem cell transplant. The TCR originated in a male patient aged 2-15 years who had a stem cell transplant for acute lymphoblastic leukemia, so the T cells may come from the graft donor. V and J are TRBV6-5 and TRBJ1-5, with D perhaps TRBD1 (5 bases). CDR3 amino acids: CASSYSQGSVQPQHF. The CDR3 coding sequence is TGTGCCAGCAGTTACAGTCAGGGCTCGGTTCAGCCCCAGCATTTT.